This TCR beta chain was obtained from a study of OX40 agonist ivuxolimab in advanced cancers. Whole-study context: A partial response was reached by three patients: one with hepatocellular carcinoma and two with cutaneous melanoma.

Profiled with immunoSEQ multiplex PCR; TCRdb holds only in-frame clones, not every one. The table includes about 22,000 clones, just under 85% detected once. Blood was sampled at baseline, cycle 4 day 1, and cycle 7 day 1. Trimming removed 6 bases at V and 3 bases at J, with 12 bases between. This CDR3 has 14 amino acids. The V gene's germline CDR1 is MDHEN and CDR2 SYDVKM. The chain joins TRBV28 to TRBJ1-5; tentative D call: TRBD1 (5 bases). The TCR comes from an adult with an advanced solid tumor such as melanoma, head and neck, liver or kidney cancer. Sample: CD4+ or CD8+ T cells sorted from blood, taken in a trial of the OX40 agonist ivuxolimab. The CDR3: CASRGDSFNQPQHF. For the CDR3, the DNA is TGTGCCAGCAGGGGCGACAGTTTCAATCAGCCCCAGCATTTT.